The 30 T cell receptor beta chains in this list originate from one sample, sequenced in a study of T cell repertoires in cytomegalovirus infection. TCRdb called the reads again in MiXCR, with one record for every CDR3 protein. This sample has 680,000 or so distinct CDR3 sequences, with 35% to 45% found just once. The sequenced sample consisted of PBMCs. The source of these receptors is a human donor in good health (CMV status not recorded). Some clones in this sample may be carry-over from other donors' samples.

This clonotype occurred a few times. The gene calls are TRBV12-3 or TRBV12-4 and TRBJ1-1; 10 bases align to TRBD1. The CDR3 totals 15 residues. With 4 bases clipped from V and 6 bases from J, the junction kept 8 bases outside the gene matches. The CDR3 is CASSSPGQGSPEAFF. Here the CDR3 DNA reads TGTGCCAGCAGTTCCCCGGGACAGGGGTCCCCTGAAGCTTTCTTT.

The rearrangement uses TRBV5-1 and TRBJ2-7; 8 positions match TRBD2. V lost 4 bases to trimming and J lost 6 bases; unmatched junction nucleotides: 9. The V gene's germline CDR1 is SGHRS and CDR2 YFSETQ. The length of the CDR3 is 14 residues. The CDR3, as DNA: TGCGCCAGCAGCCCGGGGGGGCGCACCTTCGAGCAGTACTTC. Translated: CASSPGGRTFEQYF. The whole variable domain, remainder taken from reference TRBV5-1 and TRBJ2-7, is KAGVTQTPRYLIKTRGQQVTLSCSPISGHRSVSWYQQTPGQGLQFLFEYFSETQRNKGNFPGRFSGRQFSNSRSEMNVSTLELGDSALYLCASSPGGRTFEQYFGPGTRLTVT.

This clonotype has a count of ten or more. The rearrangement links TRBV7-9 to TRBJ2-7; TRBD2 matches at 11 bases. Germline V gene data show CDR1 as SEHNR and CDR2 as FQNEAQ (reference sequence). This CDR3 is 15 amino acids long. With V trimmed by 1 base and J by 5 bases, 4 bases remained unmatched. DNA for the CDR3: TGTGCCAGCAGCTTAGGGGTAGCGGGAGGGCACGAGCAGTACTTC. Translating it yields CASSLGVAGGHEQYF.

This clonotype was recorded a few times. The V and J genes are TRBV5-1 and TRBJ1-5; D remains unclear. Germline CDR1 is SGHRS and CDR2 is YFSETQ. The CDR3 has 15 amino acids. V was clipped by 4 bases and J by 2 bases, with 13 bases between them. The CDR3 nucleotides are TGCGCCAGCAGCGCTTGGCCAGATGGCAATCAGCCCCAGCATTTT. This translates into CASSAWPDGNQPQHF.

V usage is TRBV20-1 and J usage is TRBJ1-1, with 7 bases identical to TRBD1. The V gene end was trimmed by 5 bases and the J gene end by 2 bases; junction bases not matched to a gene: 8. Germline loops: CDR1 DFQATT, CDR2 SNEGSKA (reference sequence). CDR3 length equals 14 residues. The DNA of the CDR3 is TGCAGTGCTTTGGTCCACAGGGGAAACACTGAAGCTTTCTTT. Encoded protein: CSALVHRGNTEAFF.

V is TRBV19 and J is TRBJ2-1; D possibly uses TRBD1 or TRBD2 (5 bases each). This CDR3 contains 17 residues. The germline V and J ends were trimmed by 7 bases and 0 bases, with 19 bases remaining between them. Per the germline V gene, CDR1 is LNHDA and CDR2 is SQIVND (reference sequence). CDR3 region: CASKAGGGFNSYNEQFF. The CDR3 bases are TGTGCCAGTAAGGCCGGTGGGGGATTCAACTCCTACAATGAGCAGTTCTTC.

This clonotype was counted a few times. This chain links TRBV11-2 with TRBJ1-2; D is undetermined. Germline V gene lookup returns CDR1 SGHAT and CDR2 FQNNGV. Trimming cost V 7 bases and J 3 bases, with 12 bases left between them. This CDR3 region has 13 residues. CDR3 amino acids: CASTTGRYYGYTF. CDR3 coding DNA: TGTGCCAGCACCACCGGGAGGTACTATGGCTACACCTTC.

Comments on this clonotype: Its ends do not fully match the called genes, so a read error is possible. The genes are TRBV9 and TRBJ2-7; 9 bases map to TRBD2. Germline CDR1 and CDR2: SGDLS and YYNGEE. The CDR3 is 13 amino acids. The CDR3 coding sequence is TGTGCCAGTAGCGGGGGCTCCTGGTACGAGCAGTACTTC. Translation gives CASSGGSWYEQYF.

This clonotype was observed a few times. The genes are TRBV28 and TRBJ1-5; D is undetermined. Germline CDR1 and CDR2: MDHEN and SYDVKM. The CDR3 extends over 13 amino acids. Trimming pared 4 bases from V and 4 bases from J, leaving 8 bases between. The CDR3 sequence is CASSSPRNQPQHF. The CDR3 DNA reads as TGTGCCAGCAGTTCACCAAGAAATCAGCCCCAGCATTTT.

This clonotype was observed many times. The gene calls are TRBV20-1 and TRBJ2-3; TRBD1 aligns across 9 bases. Unmatched junction bases numbered 10, after V lost 5 bases and J lost 4 bases. From germline, CDR1 is DFQATT and CDR2 SNEGSKA (reference sequence). This CDR3 has 15 residues. The CDR3 sequence is CSAEGQGRGADTQYF. Written as DNA, the CDR3 is TGCAGTGCTGAAGGACAGGGGAGGGGGGCAGATACGCAGTATTTT.

Regarding this clonotype: No conserved phenylalanine or tryptophan ends this CDR3, so it is likely a read error. The V and J genes are TRBV6-2 or TRBV6-3 and TRBJ2-1; D is possibly TRBD1 or TRBD2 (6 bases each). The CDR3 length is 15 residues. Germline CDR1 and CDR2: MNHEY and SVGEGT. V gave up 5 bases and J gave up 2 bases, with 13 bases separating them. The CDR3 DNA reads TGTGCCAGCAGTGAAGATCGGGGGCCCTACAATGAGCAGTTCCTC. Protein product: CASSEDRGPYNEQFL.

This clonotype was observed a handful of times. This chain joins TRBV15 and TRBJ2-2; the D gene is possibly TRBD1 (6 bases). V lost 1 base and J lost 7, with 16 bases in between. This CDR3 is built from 16 residues. Looked up from germline, CDR1 is LNHNV and CDR2 is YYDKDF (reference sequence). CDR3 sequence reads: CATSRATGISGGELFF. CDR3 bases: TGTGCCACCAGCAGAGCTACAGGGATATCTGGCGGGGAGCTGTTTTTT.

J is TRBJ1-1 and V is TRBV27; D is unresolved. The CDR3 loop spans 14 amino acids. Germline V CDR1 and CDR2: MNHEY, SMNVEV (reference sequence). Deletions cut 8 bases from V and 5 bases from J, with 18 bases between. The CDR3 loop is CASGPASVVTEAFF. The CDR3 DNA reads as TGTGCCAGCGGACCGGCATCGGTGGTAACTGAAGCTTTCTTT.

The rearrangement uses TRBV20-1 and TRBJ1-5, with D hard to call. The V gene's germline CDR1 is DFQATT and CDR2 SNEGSKA (reference sequence). Deletions cut 6 bases from V and 4 bases from J, with 10 bases between. The CDR3 consists of 12 residues. CDR3 sequence: CSAGRANQPQHF. For the CDR3, the DNA is TGCAGTGCAGGGAGGGCTAATCAGCCCCAGCATTTT.

This clonotype has a single count. The chain carries TRBV28 and TRBJ1-6; D is undetermined. CDR3 length: 12 amino acids. Trimming stripped 6 bases from V and 11 bases from J, with 11 bases between. Germline-derived CDR1 and CDR2 are MDHEN and SYDVKM. As DNA, the CDR3 is TGTGCCAGCAGCTATGAGAAGACACCCCTCCACTTT. This codes for CASSYEKTPLHF. The variable domain in full, with the rest retrieved from reference TRBV28 and TRBJ1-6, is DVKVTQSSRYLVKRTGEKVFLECVQDMDHENMFWYRQDPGLGLRLIYFSYDVKMKEKGDIPEGYSVSREKKERFSLILESASTNQTSMYLCASSYEKTPLHFGNGTRLTVT.

Concerning this clonotype itself: This CDR3 fails to terminate in the conserved phenylalanine or tryptophan, so it likely reflects a read error. The chain is built from TRBV20-1 and TRBJ1-1, with TRBD1 matching over 7 bases. With 0 bases clipped from V and 5 bases from J, the junction kept 12 bases outside the gene matches. Germline V gene lookup returns CDR1 DFQATT and CDR2 SNEGSKA (reference sequence). The CDR3 runs 16 residues. The CDR3 reads CSARDYTGEGGTEAFL. The CDR3 DNA follows: TGCAGTGCTAGAGATTATACAGGGGAAGGAGGGACTGAAGCTTTCTTG.

CDR3 amino acids: CASDGGSGELFF. The CDR3 region has the DNA TGTGCCAGCGACGGGGGCAGCGGGGAGCTGTTTTTT. V usage is TRBV12-3 or TRBV12-4 and J usage is TRBJ2-2; D is tentatively TRBD1 or TRBD2 (6 bases each). This CDR3 region has 12 residues. The V and J ends lost 8 bases and 7 bases respectively, with 11 bases between them.

The gene calls are TRBV6-1 and TRBJ2-1; the match to TRBD1 covers 11 bases. V shed 2 bases and J 8 bases; nucleotides not matched to a gene: 11. Germline lookup yields CDR1 MNHNS and CDR2 SASEGT. The length of the CDR3 is 17 residues. CDR3 sequence reads: CASSEHPRDRGIDEQFF. CDR3 nucleotides: TGTGCCAGCAGTGAACATCCCCGGGACAGGGGGATCGATGAGCAGTTCTTC.

At least ten counts were recorded for this clonotype. This chain connects TRBV7-2 to TRBJ1-2; D is unresolved. V lost 3 bases, J lost 7 bases, and 15 bases lay in between. Germline loops: CDR1 SGHTA, CDR2 FQGNSA. The CDR3 consists of 14 residues. CDR3 in DNA: TGTGCCAGCAGCTTCAATTCAGTGGTTGGTGGCTACACCTTC. Translated, it gives CASSFNSVVGGYTF.

This clonotype has more than one count but fewer than ten. The chain employs TRBV15 and TRBJ2-7, with D possibly being TRBD2 (6 bases). Trimming stripped 0 bases from V and 9 bases from J, with 12 bases between. This CDR3 spans 13 amino acids. In germline, CDR1 is LNHNV, CDR2 YYDKDF (reference sequence). The CDR3 region is CATSRDRAGSQYF. The DNA for the CDR3 is TGTGCCACCAGCAGAGATCGTGCGGGGTCGCAGTACTTC.

Only a few counts were recorded for this clonotype. The V and J genes are TRBV4-1 and TRBJ1-2; the D is unclear. Germline values: CDR1 MGHRA, CDR2 YSYEKL. CDR3 length equals 16 residues. Trimming cost V 4 bases and J 2 bases, with 17 bases left between them. For the CDR3, the DNA is TGCGCCAGCAGCCCCCTGGGGTCGGGAGCAAACTATGGCTACACCTTC. Translation: CASSPLGSGANYGYTF.

This clonotype appeared a few times. The chain combines TRBV6-2 or TRBV6-3 with TRBJ1-1; perhaps TRBD1 as D (5 bases). Germline CDR1 is MNHEY and CDR2 is SVGEGT. This CDR3 region has 16 residues. V lost 0 bases and J lost 1, with 12 bases in between. The CDR3 region has the DNA TGTGCCAGCAGTTACTCGTCTCGGGGCAGGAACACTGAAGCTTTCTTT. Residues: CASSYSSRGRNTEAFF.

The J gene is TRBJ1-1, the V gene TRBV28; D is unclear. Trimming removed 6 bases from V and 4 bases from J, with 9 bases in between. The CDR3 loop spans 12 amino acids. The germline V gene encodes CDR1 MDHEN and CDR2 SYDVKM. CDR3 nucleotide sequence: TGTGCCAGCAGGGGTTGGAGCACTGAAGCTTTCTTT. It codes for CASRGWSTEAFF.

This clonotype was detected many times. The chain carries TRBV7-2 and TRBJ2-7; no definite D call. Trimming removed 4 bases at V and 4 bases at J, with 8 bases between. The CDR3 has 12 residues. Germline CDR1 reads SGHTA; CDR2 reads FQGNSA. The CDR3 DNA reads as TGTGCCAGCAGCTACTCACTTTACGAGCAGTACTTC. This encodes CASSYSLYEQYF.

This clonotype was seen a few times. V usage is TRBV29-1 and J usage is TRBJ1-3; D uncertain. Trimming left V 4 bases short and J 0 bases short, with 10 bases between. CDR1 is SQVTM, CDR2 ANQGSEA, per germline. CDR3 length equals 14 residues. The CDR3 loop reads CSVVVGLSGNTIYF. CDR3 coding DNA: TGCAGCGTTGTGGTAGGGCTCTCTGGAAACACCATATATTTT.

The V gene is TRBV7-8, the J gene TRBJ2-7; 7 bases agree with TRBD1. This CDR3 is built from 13 residues. Per germline, CDR1 SGHVS and CDR2 FQNEAQ. Trimming at V came to 4 bases and at J to 4 bases, leaving 4 bases not matched to a gene. CDR3 in DNA: TGTGCCAGCAGCTCCAAGACAGGGTACGAGCAGTACTTC. Translation: CASSSKTGYEQYF.

Only one count was recorded for this clonotype. The chain joins TRBV28 to TRBJ1-3, with D unresolved. Germline assignment: CDR1 MDHEN and CDR2 SYDVKM. The CDR3 extends over 11 amino acids. Trimming took off 7 bases at V and 4 bases at J, with 5 bases between the two ends. The CDR3 DNA reads TGTGCCAGCATCGAAGGAAACACCATATATTTT. Residues: CASIEGNTIYF.

The chain combines TRBV6-2 or TRBV6-3 with TRBJ2-7, with D unclear. This CDR3 has 14 amino acids. Germline V gives CDR1 MNHEY, CDR2 SVGEGT. Trimming removed 0 bases from V and 2 bases from J, with 8 bases in between. The CDR3 reads CASSYSGFAYEQYF. As DNA, the CDR3 is TGTGCCAGCAGTTACTCTGGGTTTGCCTACGAGCAGTACTTC.

This clonotype was detected only a few times. The chain employs TRBV28 and TRBJ1-2; TRBD1 is a possible D gene (6 bases). The V end was cut by 5 bases, the J end by 8 bases, with 15 bases between. This CDR3 is 13 amino acids long. Germline V gene lookup returns CDR1 MDHEN and CDR2 SYDVKM. The DNA of the CDR3 is TGTGCCAGCAGTAGAGGGGGATCTAGGGGCTACACCTTC. The encoded protein is CASSRGGSRGYTF.

The sample holds a few counts of this clonotype. The chain links TRBV7-4 to TRBJ2-3; D perhaps matches TRBD2 (5 bases). Germline V CDR1 and CDR2: SGHVT, SQSDAQ. The CDR3 has 15 residues. V was cut by 5 bases and J by 3 bases, with 15 bases left in between. The CDR3 DNA reads as TGTGCCAGCAGCCAAAATCCTACGGGGACAGATACGCAGTATTTT. Translating it yields CASSQNPTGTDTQYF.